This T cell receptor beta chain was retrieved from a study of cytomegalovirus exposure and HLA in healthy donors. CDR1 is SGHRS and CDR2 is YFSETQ in the germline V gene. Trimming at V came to 0 bases and at J to 4 bases, leaving 11 bases not matched to a gene. The CDR3 extends over 18 amino acids. PCR employed 60 Vbeta and 13 Jbeta primers. This table comes from immunoSEQ multiplex PCR, and its TCRdb copy is limited to in-frame clones, with some not included. Of about 130,000 clones listed, approximately 64% are singletons. Findings of the study overall: Specific recognition of CMV antigens was confirmed in vitro for a few chains (all CMV-associated). Later analysis reportedly placed an Asian-associated ancestry cluster below the roughly 640-donor mean in N-insertions.

In this sample, this clone turned up a few times. Its antigen is unidentified. The chain recombines TRBV5-1 with TRBJ2-1; 9 bases align to TRBD2. The sequenced sample was PBMCs. This clonotype was obtained from a middle-aged woman in good health and CMV-seronegative. The CDR3 bases are TGCGCCAGCAGCTTGGGGCTCTATGGAGCGGGGGGTTACAATGAGCAGTTCTTC. The encoded protein is CASSLGLYGAGGYNEQFF.